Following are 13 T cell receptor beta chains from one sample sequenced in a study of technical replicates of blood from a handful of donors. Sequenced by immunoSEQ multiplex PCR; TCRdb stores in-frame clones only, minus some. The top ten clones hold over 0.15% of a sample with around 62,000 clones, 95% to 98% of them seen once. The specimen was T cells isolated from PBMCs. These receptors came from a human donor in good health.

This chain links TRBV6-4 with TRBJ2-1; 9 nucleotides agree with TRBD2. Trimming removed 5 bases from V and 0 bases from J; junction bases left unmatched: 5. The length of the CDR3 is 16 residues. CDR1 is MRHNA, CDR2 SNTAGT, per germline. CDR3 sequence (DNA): TGTGCCAGCAGTAGGATTAGCGGGAGCTCCTACAATGAGCAGTTCTTC. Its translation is CASSRISGSSYNEQFF.

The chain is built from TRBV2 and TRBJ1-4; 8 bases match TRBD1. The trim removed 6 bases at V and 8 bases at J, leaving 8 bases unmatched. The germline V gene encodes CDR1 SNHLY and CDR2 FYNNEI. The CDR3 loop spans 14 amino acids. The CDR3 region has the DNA TGTGCCAGCAGCCTAGACAGGGGTGGCGAAAAACTGTTTTTT. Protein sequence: CASSLDRGGEKLFF.

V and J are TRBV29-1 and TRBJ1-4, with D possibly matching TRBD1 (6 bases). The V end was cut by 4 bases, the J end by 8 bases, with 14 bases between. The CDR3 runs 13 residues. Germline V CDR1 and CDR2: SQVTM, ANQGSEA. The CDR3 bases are TGCAGCGTTGTCAAGGGGGTAAACGAAAAACTGTTTTTT. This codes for CSVVKGVNEKLFF.

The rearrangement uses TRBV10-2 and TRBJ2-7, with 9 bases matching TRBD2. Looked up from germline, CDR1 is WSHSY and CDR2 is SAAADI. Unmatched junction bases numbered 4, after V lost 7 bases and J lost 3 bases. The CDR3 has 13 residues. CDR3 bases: TGCGCCAGCACCCTAGCGGGGAACTACGAGCAGTACTTC. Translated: CASTLAGNYEQYF.

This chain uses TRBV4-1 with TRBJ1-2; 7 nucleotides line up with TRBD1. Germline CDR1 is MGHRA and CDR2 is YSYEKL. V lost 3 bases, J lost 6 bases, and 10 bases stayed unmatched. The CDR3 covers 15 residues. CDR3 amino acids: CASSHGTVPWNGYTF. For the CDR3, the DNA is TGCGCCAGCAGCCACGGGACAGTTCCATGGAATGGCTACACCTTC.

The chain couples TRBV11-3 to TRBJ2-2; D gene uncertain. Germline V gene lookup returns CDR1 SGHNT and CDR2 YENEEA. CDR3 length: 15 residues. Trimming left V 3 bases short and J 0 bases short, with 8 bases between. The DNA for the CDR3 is TGTGCCAGCAGCTTCATCAGTACGAACACCGGGGAGCTGTTTTTT. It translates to CASSFISTNTGELFF.

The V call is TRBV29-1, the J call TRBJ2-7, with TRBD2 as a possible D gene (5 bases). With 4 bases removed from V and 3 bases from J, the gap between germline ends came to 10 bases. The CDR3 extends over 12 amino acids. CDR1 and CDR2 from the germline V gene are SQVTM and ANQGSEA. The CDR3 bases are TGCAGCGTTGGTCAGGAGGTCTACGAGCAGTACTTC. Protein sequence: CSVGQEVYEQYF.

CDR3 amino acids: CASSSGVNQPQHF. The CDR3 nucleotides read TGCGCCAGCAGCTCCGGTGTTAATCAGCCCCAGCATTTT. The chain combines TRBV5-1 with TRBJ1-5; D gene unclear. This CDR3 has 13 amino acids. Germline CDR1 is SGHRS and CDR2 is YFSETQ. The V and J ends lost 3 bases and 4 bases respectively, with 8 bases between them.

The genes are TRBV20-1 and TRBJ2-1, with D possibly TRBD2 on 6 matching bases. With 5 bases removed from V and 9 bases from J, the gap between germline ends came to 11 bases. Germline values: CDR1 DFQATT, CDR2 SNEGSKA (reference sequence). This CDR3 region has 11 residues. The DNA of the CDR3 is TGCAGTGCTCCCTCGCGGGGTGAGCAGTTCTTC. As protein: CSAPSRGEQFF.

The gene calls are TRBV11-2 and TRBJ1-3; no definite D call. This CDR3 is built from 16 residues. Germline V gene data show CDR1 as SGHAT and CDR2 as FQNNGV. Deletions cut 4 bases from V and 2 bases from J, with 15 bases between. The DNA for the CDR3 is TGTGCCAGCAGCTCCATAACGGGAACACCTGGAAACACCATATATTTT. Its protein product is CASSSITGTPGNTIYF.

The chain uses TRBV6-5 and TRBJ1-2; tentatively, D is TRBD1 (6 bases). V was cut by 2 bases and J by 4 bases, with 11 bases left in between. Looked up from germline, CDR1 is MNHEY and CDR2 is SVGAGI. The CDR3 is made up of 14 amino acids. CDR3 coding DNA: TGTGCCAGCAGTTACCAGGGGCCTAGCTATGGCTACACCTTC. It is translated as CASSYQGPSYGYTF.

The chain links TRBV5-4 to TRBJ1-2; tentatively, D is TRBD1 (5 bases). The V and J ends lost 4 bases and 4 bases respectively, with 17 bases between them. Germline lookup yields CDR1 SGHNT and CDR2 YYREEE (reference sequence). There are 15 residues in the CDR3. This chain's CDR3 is CASSAVAGRTYGYTF. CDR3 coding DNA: TGTGCCAGCAGCGCTGTGGCGGGGCGAACCTATGGCTACACCTTC.

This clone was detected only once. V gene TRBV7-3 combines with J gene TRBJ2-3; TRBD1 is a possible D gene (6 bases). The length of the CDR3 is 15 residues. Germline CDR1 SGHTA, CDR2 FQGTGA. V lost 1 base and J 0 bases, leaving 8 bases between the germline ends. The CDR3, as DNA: TGTGCCAGCAGCTTAAACAGGGTTAGCACAGATACGCAGTATTTT. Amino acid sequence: CASSLNRVSTDTQYF.